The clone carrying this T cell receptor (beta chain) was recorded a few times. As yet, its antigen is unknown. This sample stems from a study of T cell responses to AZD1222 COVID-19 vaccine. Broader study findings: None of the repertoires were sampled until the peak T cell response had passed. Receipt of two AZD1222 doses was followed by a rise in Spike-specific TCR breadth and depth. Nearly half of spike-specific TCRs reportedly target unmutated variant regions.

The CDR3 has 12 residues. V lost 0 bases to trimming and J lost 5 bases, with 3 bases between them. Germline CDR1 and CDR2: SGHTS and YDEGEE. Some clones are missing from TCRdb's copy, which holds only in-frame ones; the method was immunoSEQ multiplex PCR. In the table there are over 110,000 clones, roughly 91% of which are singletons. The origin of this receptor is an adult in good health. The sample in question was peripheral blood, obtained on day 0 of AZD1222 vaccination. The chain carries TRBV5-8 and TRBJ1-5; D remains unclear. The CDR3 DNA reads TGTGCCAGCAGCTTGGATGATCAGCCCCAGCATTTT. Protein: CASSLDDQPQHF.